Below are 11 T cell receptor beta chains sequenced from a single sample in a study of cytomegalovirus exposure and HLA in healthy donors. Both 60 Vbeta primers and 13 Jbeta primers went into the PCR. Here immunoSEQ multiplex PCR was the method, and the copy in TCRdb shows in-frame clones only, minus some. The sample carries 90,000 to 150,000 clones, about 70% recorded once. Source material: PBMCs. The receptor set was obtained from a human donor in good health.

The chain is built from TRBV28 and TRBJ2-7, with TRBD1 matching over 7 bases. Losses at the gene ends were 2 bases for V and 0 bases for J; bases not matched to a gene: 7. The CDR3 spans 16 residues. Germline CDR1 is MDHEN and CDR2 is SYDVKM. As DNA, the CDR3 is TGTGCCAGCAGTTTAGGTGGGGCAGGGGGCTCCTACGAGCAGTACTTC. It translates to CASSLGGAGGSYEQYF.

The chain has TRBV7-2 and TRBJ2-6; D possibly corresponds to TRBD2 (6 bases). The CDR3 is made up of 16 amino acids. In germline, CDR1 is SGHTA, CDR2 FQGNSA. V was trimmed by 4 bases and J by 0 bases, leaving 10 bases between them. The CDR3 sequence is CASSSRGGSGANVLTF. CDR3 bases: TGTGCCAGCAGCTCGCGGGGCGGCTCTGGGGCCAACGTCCTGACTTTC.

A few counts support this clone. The rearrangement links TRBV5-1 to TRBJ1-1; TRBD1 matches 9 bases. Germline V gene lookup returns CDR1 SGHRS and CDR2 YFSETQ. The CDR3 has 13 residues. J was trimmed by 7 bases and V by 0 bases; bases with no gene match: 1. The CDR3 region is CASSLEGQGEAFF. The CDR3 DNA is TGCGCCAGCAGCTTGGAGGGACAGGGTGAAGCTTTCTTT.

V is TRBV2 and J is TRBJ1-4; D not certain. The CDR3 is 13 residues long. Germline CDR1 and CDR2: SNHLY and FYNNEI. The ends were cut back, 2 bases at V and 8 bases at J, with 9 bases in the middle. Here the CDR3 reads CASSELTGEKLFF. The CDR3 nucleotides are TGTGCCAGCAGTGAATTAACGGGAGAAAAACTGTTTTTT.

The chain combines TRBV4-1 with TRBJ2-7; unclear D gene. V lost 0 bases and J lost 2, with 17 bases in between. CDR3 length equals 17 residues. Germline CDR1 MGHRA, CDR2 YSYEKL. DNA for the CDR3: TGCGCCAGCAGCCAAGATCTTTCACAGACCTTTACCTACGAGCAGTACTTC. It encodes CASSQDLSQTFTYEQYF.

This chain links TRBV19 with TRBJ2-7, with TRBD1 identical over 9 bases. With 6 bases clipped from V and 4 bases from J, the junction kept 13 bases outside the gene matches. Germline CDR1 is LNHDA and CDR2 is SQIVND (reference sequence). The CDR3 extends over 16 amino acids. As DNA, the CDR3 is TGTGCCAGTAGAATTGGGACAGGGCAAATCGGATACGAGCAGTACTTC. Translating gives CASRIGTGQIGYEQYF.

The V call is TRBV4-3, the J call TRBJ1-1; D ambiguous. Germline V gives CDR1 LGHNA, CDR2 YSLEER. The CDR3 sequence is 14 residues long. Trimming removed 1 base from V and 1 base from J, with 7 bases in between. In nucleotides, the CDR3 is TGCGCCAGCAGCCAAGTTCTAGGGAACACTGAAGCTTTCTTT. The encoded protein is CASSQVLGNTEAFF.

The chain recombines TRBV2 with TRBJ1-5; 8 nucleotides align to TRBD1. Germline V gives CDR1 SNHLY, CDR2 FYNNEI. The CDR3 extends over 17 amino acids. J gave up 1 base and V 5 bases, and 10 bases lay outside the gene matches. Written as DNA, the CDR3 is TGTGCCAGCAGTCCCGGGACCCAGGGGGCAAGCAATCAGCCCCAGCATTTT. This translates into CASSPGTQGASNQPQHF.

The chain joins TRBV30 to TRBJ2-2, with 8 bases matching TRBD1. This CDR3 comprises 14 residues. The V segment lost 8 bases and the J segment 8 bases; nucleotides outside the gene matches: 13. Germline CDR1 and CDR2: GTSNPN and SVGIG (reference sequence). This CDR3 is CARQGAGGMGELFF. CDR3 coding DNA: TGTGCCCGCCAGGGGGCAGGGGGCATGGGGGAGCTGTTTTTT.

The V call is TRBV6-6, the J call TRBJ1-1; D possibly corresponds to TRBD1 (6 bases). V was cut by 2 bases and J by 0 bases, with 10 bases left in between. CDR1 is MNHNY, CDR2 SVGAGI, per germline (reference sequence). The CDR3 runs 15 residues. The chain's CDR3 is CASSYPQGMNTEAFF. The CDR3 nucleotides are TGTGCCAGCAGTTACCCTCAGGGGATGAACACTGAAGCTTTCTTT.

The chain joins TRBV4-2 to TRBJ2-7; a weak D match, TRBD1 (6 bases). CDR1 LGHNA and CDR2 YNFKEQ come from the germline V gene. The CDR3 is 17 amino acids. Trimming removed 4 bases from V and 1 base from J, with 20 bases in between. CDR3 in amino acids: CASSRIEPGTRSYEQYF. CDR3 nucleotide sequence: TGTGCCAGCAGCCGGATAGAGCCCGGGACACGATCCTACGAGCAGTACTTC.